The T cell receptor (beta chain) described here comes from a study of control samples from healthy donors and cancer patients (TCRdb year 2020). V ends up 6 bases short and J 7 bases short, with an unmatched junction base count of 8. The CDR3 measures 14 amino acids from cysteine to phenylalanine. The retained sequence is limited to the CDR3, 42 bases, with the frame set at the first base. Sequences MGHDK (CDR1) and SYGVNS (CDR2) are obtained from the germline V gene. This clone occurred once. Its recognized antigen is unknown. No per-base quality is available; no much larger clone lies one base away. The library was prepared using the immunoSEQ multiplex PCR assay. What TCRdb holds here is the immuneACCESS table cut down to in-frame rearrangements. Part of the clones is not present; checked against another copy, under half of the missing clones reflect an unresolved V gene, and the others are unexplained. Across this sample there are roughly 130,000 clones, with over 75% seen only once. Of the sample, about 2.6% is held by the ten largest clones.

The sequence links TRBV25-1 to TRBJ1-4, with 7 central nucleotides matching TRBD1. What was sequenced was blood. The receptor comes from a man between 18 and 29 years old in good health. The DNA sequence follows: TGTGCCAGCAGAAAGACAGGGATTTCTGAAAAACTGTTTTTT. This sequence encodes CASRKTGISEKLFF.